This T cell receptor (beta chain) originates from a study of T cell repertoires in cytomegalovirus infection (dated by TCRdb to about 2019). Describing the broader study: Alongside well-studied HLA-B-restricted epitopes, the peptide stimulations were aimed at recently identified HLA-C-restricted CMV epitopes, whose presentation resists viral immunomodulation. Donor HLA type was relevant to the analysis, as public TCR beta signatures indicated carriage of CMV infection together with the matching HLA type.

Reading the label with the study, this specimen's treatment or condition is: in vitro stimulation with specific CMV peptide epitopes to enrich CMV-specific T cells. Notes on this clonotype: Its target antigen remains unknown. The sample holds no much larger clone one base away, and base qualities are not on file.

The reads were generated on an Illumina HiSeq 1500. The public reads were quality trimmed at Q25 with fastp and then assembled into clones with MiXCR by TCRdb, keeping productive beta chains. Records with the same CDR3 protein are collapsed into one entry carrying the most frequent genes and DNA. The sample includes around 300,000 distinct CDR3 sequences, with roughly 25% observed a single time. 10% to 15% of the sample rests with the top ten. What the authors observed across the whole study: In both this cohort and an independent cohort of 300 to 450 donors, the cumulative frequency of public TCR beta family members distinguished carriers of CMV infection plus the relevant HLA type. The ex vivo response was dominated by HLA-C-restricted CMV-specific TCR beta clonotypes, which also provided the single most frequent clonotype in two of eight donors.

The CDR3 runs 12 residues from the cysteine to the phenylalanine. The DNA shown is the 36-base CDR3, in frame from base 1. The germline V gene (reference sequence) gives CDR1 as DFQATT and CDR2 as SNEGSKA. From V the trimming removes 2 bases and from J it removes 5 bases, while the gene matches leave 2 bases of the junction unaccounted for. This sequence uses TRBV20-1 and TRBJ2-7, with 8 bases aligning to TRBD2. Source: cultured PBMCs, taken from culture after CMV antigen stimulation. The receptor was derived from a human donor in good health (CMV status not recorded). Some clones in this sample may be carry-over from other donors' samples. The CDR3 region has the sequence CSARSGSDEQYF. The sequenced DNA: TGCAGTGCTAGAAGCGGGAGTGACGAGCAGTACTTC.